The clone carrying this TCR beta chain occurred once. The data are from a study of blood T cell repertoires in COVID-19. Turning to the study itself: Samples of COVID-19 (acute and convalescent) were obtained from the United States, Italy and Spain. The cDNA or gDNA used as material had been derived from T cells, B-cell-depleted T cells, or PBMCs.

Profiling relied on immunoSEQ multiplex PCR, and the TCRdb table lists in-frame clones only, not all of them. The sample consists of some 250,000 clones, about 81% of them appearing once. V dropped 4 bases and J dropped 2; count of bases not matched to a gene: 4. From germline, CDR1 is SSHAT and CDR2 FNYEAQ (reference sequence). The CDR3 has 14 residues. Input material: peripheral blood. The gene calls are TRBV7-7 and TRBJ1-1, with 7 bases matching TRBD1. The sequence came from a woman in her sixties or seventies with active or convalescent COVID-19. The CDR3 nucleotides are TGTGCCAGCAGCTACTGGACAGGAAACACTGAAGCTTTCTTT. It translates to CASSYWTGNTEAFF.